A selection of T cell receptor beta chains follows, all from one sample in a study of blood T cell repertoires in COVID-19. TCRdb's copy holds only in-frame clones and misses some; the assay was immunoSEQ multiplex PCR. This sample has roughly 110,000 clones, with around 85% found just once. Sequenced input: peripheral blood. These TCRs come from a human donor in a cohort sampled during active COVID-19. The CDR3 runs from the conserved cysteine through the conserved F or W. The D gene is left open where the match is weak. Rows give clone size only sometimes, using once, few, many, or a class for an expanded clone.

>TRBV24-1|NA|NA|TRBJ2-7
CATSEATTYEQYF
TGTGCCACCAGTGAGGCCACCACCTACGAGCAGTACTTC
>TRBV9|TRBD1|NA|TRBJ2-3
CASSVGQGTSTDTQYF
TGTGCCAGCAGCGTAGGACAGGGCACTAGCACAGATACGCAGTATTTT
>TRBV21-1|NA|NA|TRBJ1-4
CASSKVPEFREKLFF
TGTGCCAGCAGCAAAGTCCCAGAGTTCAGGGAAAAACTGTTTTTT
>TRBV28|TRBD1|once|TRBJ1-5
CASSPSETGHQPQHF
TGTGCCAGCAGCCCCTCCGAGACAGGGCATCAGCCCCAGCATTTT
>TRBV19|NA|NA|TRBJ1-1
CASKLDGNTEAFF
TGTGCCAGTAAACTAGACGGGAACACTGAAGCTTTCTTT
>TRBV12-5|NA|NA|TRBJ1-6
CASGLGGQDNSPLHF
TGTGCTAGTGGTTTGGGCGGTCAAGATAATTCACCCCTCCACTTT
>TRBV5-1|NA|NA|TRBJ1-4
CASSRSPGATNEKLFF
TGCGCCAGCAGCCGATCCCCAGGGGCAACTAATGAAAAACTGTTTTTT
>TRBV6-6|TRBD2|NA|TRBJ2-1
CASRSGLAGGNEQFF
TGTGCCAGCAGATCAGGACTAGCGGGGGGGAATGAGCAGTTCTTC
>TRBV9|TRBD2|once|TRBJ2-1
CASSVDLAGLGEQFF
TGTGCCAGCAGCGTAGATTTAGCGGGGTTGGGGGAGCAGTTCTTC
>TRBV24-1|NA|NA|TRBJ1-3
CATSEGAGDGNTIYF
TGTGCCACCAGTGAAGGGGCAGGGGATGGAAACACCATATATTTT
>TRBV2|NA|NA|TRBJ1-2
CASTQGIHAGYTF
TGTGCCAGCACTCAGGGGATTCATGCGGGCTACACCTTC
>TRBV7-8|NA|NA|TRBJ2-1
CASSPPGNEQFF
TGTGCCAGCAGTCCCCCAGGCAATGAGCAGTTCTTC
>TRBV6-5|TRBD1|NA|TRBJ2-1
CASSKGTGRANEQFF
TGTGCCAGCAGCAAAGGGACAGGACGAGCTAATGAGCAGTTCTTC
>TRBV7-3|TRBD2|NA|TRBJ2-1
CASSLVGSSGYNEQFF
TGTGCCAGCAGCTTAGTAGGGTCTAGCGGTTACAATGAGCAGTTCTTC
>TRBV5-6|NA|large|TRBJ2-3
CASSFYPTSDTQYF
TGTGCCAGCAGCTTCTACCCTACCTCCGATACGCAGTATTTT
>TRBV3-1/TRBV3-2|NA|few|TRBJ1-6
CASSLEDNSPLHF
TGTGCCAGCAGCTTAGAGGATAATTCACCCCTCCACTTT
>TRBV5-1|TRBD1|once|TRBJ1-2
CASSYSGQGGFGYTF
TGCGCCAGCAGCTATTCGGGACAGGGTGGCTTTGGCTACACCTTC
>TRBV7-8|NA|NA|TRBJ1-5
CASSLAPYQPQHF
TGTGCCAGCAGCTTAGCTCCATATCAGCCCCAGCATTTT
>TRBV9|TRBD2|NA|TRBJ2-1
CASSVVPGGAAYNEQFF
TGTGCCAGCAGCGTAGTCCCCGGGGGGGCCGCGTACAATGAGCAGTTCTTC
>TRBV10-2|TRBD2|NA|TRBJ2-1
CASRTSLSYNEQFF
TGCGCCAGCAGGACTAGCTTGTCCTACAATGAGCAGTTCTTC
>TRBV6-2/TRBV6-3|NA|NA|TRBJ2-7
CASSPFSSYEQYF
TGTGCCAGCAGTCCATTTAGCTCCTACGAGCAGTACTTC
>TRBV11-2|NA|NA|TRBJ2-4
CASSLTYVDIQYF
TGTGCCAGCAGCTTAACCTACGTGGACATTCAGTACTTC
>TRBV27|TRBD1|NA|TRBJ2-7
CASSIAWTGSYEQYF
TGTGCCAGCAGTATAGCTTGGACAGGGTCCTACGAGCAGTACTTC
>TRBV4-3|NA|once|TRBJ2-5
CASSPQGVQETQYF
TGCGCCAGCAGCCCACAAGGGGTGCAGGAGACCCAGTACTTC
>TRBV9|TRBD2|NA|TRBJ2-1
CASSVIPSGGSVEQFF
TGTGCCAGCAGCGTAATTCCTAGCGGGGGGAGCGTTGAGCAGTTCTTC
>TRBV6-6|TRBD1|NA|TRBJ1-6
CASRDRVGPLHF
TGTGCCAGCAGGGACAGGGTTGGCCCCCTCCACTTT
>TRBV15|NA|few|TRBJ1-5
CATSSDRWANQPQHF
TGTGCCACCAGCAGCGATAGGTGGGCCAATCAGCCCCAGCATTTT
>TRBV28|NA|NA|TRBJ2-7
CATLDISRDEQYF
TGTGCCACCCTGGACATTTCTAGGGACGAGCAGTACTTC
>TRBV4-2|NA|NA|TRBJ2-3
CASSQVVGADTQYF
TGTGCCAGCAGCCAAGTTGTGGGCGCAGATACGCAGTATTTT
>TRBV7-3|NA|few|TRBJ1-6
CASSPGSLNYNSPLHF
TGTGCCAGCAGCCCCGGGTCACTAAACTATAATTCACCCCTCCACTTT
>TRBV10-3|TRBD2|NA|TRBJ2-3
CAIGGGTDTQYF
TGTGCCATCGGGGGGGGGACAGATACGCAGTATTTT
>TRBV7-8|NA|NA|TRBJ1-1
CASSLVLGGLLEAFF
TGTGCCAGCAGCTTAGTATTGGGGGGGCTTTTAGAAGCTTTCTTT
>TRBV11-1|NA|NA|TRBJ2-1
CASTEGAYNEQFF
TGTGCCAGCACGGAGGGCGCCTACAATGAGCAGTTCTTC
>TRBV9|TRBD2|NA|TRBJ2-1
CASTLGGVFWNEQFF
TGTGCCAGCACCCTGGGGGGGGTCTTTTGGAATGAGCAGTTCTTC
>TRBV4-2|TRBD1|NA|TRBJ1-2
CASSQDRTGDGYTF
TGTGCCAGCAGCCAAGATCGAACAGGGGATGGCTACACCTTC
>TRBV7-9|NA|few|TRBJ1-3
CASSLGISGNTIYF
TGTGCCAGCAGCCTCGGGATCTCTGGAAACACCATATATTTT
>TRBV7-8|TRBD1|NA|TRBJ1-2
CASSLEGQVYGYTF
TGTGCCAGCAGCTTAGAGGGACAGGTCTATGGCTACACCTTC
>TRBV5-1|TRBD1|NA|TRBJ2-1
CASSLVTGYRNEQFF
TGCGCCAGCAGCTTGGTGACAGGGTATCGCAATGAGCAGTTCTTC
>TRBV19|NA|NA|TRBJ1-2
CASSPDSTKGYTF
TGTGCCAGTAGCCCGGACAGTACGAAAGGCTACACCTTC
>TRBV5-1|NA|NA|TRBJ1-6
CASSLVQGPPLHF
TGCGCCAGCAGCTTGGTTCAGGGCCCACCCCTCCACTTT
>TRBV4-3|TRBD1|NA|TRBJ1-4
CASSQEDRGGEKLFF
TGCGCCAGCAGCCAGGAGGACAGGGGAGGGGAAAAACTGTTTTTT
>TRBV5-1|NA|NA|TRBJ2-7
CASSLGHGGSYEQYF
TGCGCCAGCAGCTTGGGTCACGGGGGTTCCTACGAGCAGTACTTC
>TRBV9|NA|NA|TRBJ2-2
CASSVDGGTGELFF
TGTGCCAGCAGCGTAGACGGGGGCACCGGGGAGCTGTTTTTT
>TRBV25-1|NA|NA|TRBJ2-3
CASSTSTDTQYF
TGTGCCAGCAGTACAAGCACAGATACGCAGTATTTT
>TRBV2|NA|NA|TRBJ2-3
CASSDGGLGTQYF
TGTGCCAGCAGTGATGGTGGGCTGGGTACGCAGTATTTT